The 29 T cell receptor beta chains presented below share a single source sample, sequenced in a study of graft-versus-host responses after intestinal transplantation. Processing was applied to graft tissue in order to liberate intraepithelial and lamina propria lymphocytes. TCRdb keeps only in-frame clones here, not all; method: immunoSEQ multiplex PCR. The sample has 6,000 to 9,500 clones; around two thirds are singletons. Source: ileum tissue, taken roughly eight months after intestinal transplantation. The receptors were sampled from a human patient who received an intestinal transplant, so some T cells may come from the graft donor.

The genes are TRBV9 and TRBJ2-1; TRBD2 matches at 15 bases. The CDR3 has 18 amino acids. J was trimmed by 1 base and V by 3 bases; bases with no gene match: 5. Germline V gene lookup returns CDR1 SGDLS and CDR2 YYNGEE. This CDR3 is CASSAEGLAGGSYNEQFF. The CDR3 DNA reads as TGTGCCAGCAGCGCCGAGGGACTAGCGGGGGGATCCTACAATGAGCAGTTCTTC.

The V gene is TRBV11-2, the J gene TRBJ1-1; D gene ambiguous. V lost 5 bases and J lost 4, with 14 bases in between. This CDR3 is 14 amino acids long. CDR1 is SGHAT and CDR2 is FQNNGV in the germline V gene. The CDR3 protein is CASSVTASGTEAFF. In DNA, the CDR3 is TGTGCCAGCAGCGTAACCGCGAGCGGCACTGAAGCTTTCTTT.

The chain's CDR3 is CASSQRPGQGYNEQFF. CDR3 nucleotide sequence: TGCGCCAGCAGCCAAAGACCGGGACAGGGTTACAATGAGCAGTTCTTC. The chain is built from TRBV5-1 and TRBJ2-1; 9 nucleotides match TRBD1. V was clipped by 4 bases and J by 4 bases; unmatched bases: 9. Germline CDR1 reads SGHRS; CDR2 reads YFSETQ. The CDR3 runs 16 residues.

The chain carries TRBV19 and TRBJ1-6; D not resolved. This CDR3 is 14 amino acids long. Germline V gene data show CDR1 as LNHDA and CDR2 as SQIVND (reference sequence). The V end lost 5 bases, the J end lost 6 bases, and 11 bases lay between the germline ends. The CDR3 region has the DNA TGTGCCAGTAGTGGTATCCTTGGTAATTCACCCCTCCACTTT. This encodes CASSGILGNSPLHF.

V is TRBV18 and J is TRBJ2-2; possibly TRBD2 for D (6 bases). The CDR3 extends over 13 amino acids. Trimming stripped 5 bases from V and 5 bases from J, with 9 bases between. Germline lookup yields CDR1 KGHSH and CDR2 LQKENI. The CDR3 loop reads CASSGLKTGELFF. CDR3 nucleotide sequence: TGTGCCAGCTCAGGACTAAAAACCGGGGAGCTGTTTTTT.

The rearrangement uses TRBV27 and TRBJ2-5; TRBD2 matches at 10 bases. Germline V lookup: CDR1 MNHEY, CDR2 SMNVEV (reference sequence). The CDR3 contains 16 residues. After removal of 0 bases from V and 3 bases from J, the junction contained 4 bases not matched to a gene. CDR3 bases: TGTGCCAGCAGTTTATCGCGGAGCGGGGGGGAAGAGACCCAGTACTTC. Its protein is CASSLSRSGGEETQYF.

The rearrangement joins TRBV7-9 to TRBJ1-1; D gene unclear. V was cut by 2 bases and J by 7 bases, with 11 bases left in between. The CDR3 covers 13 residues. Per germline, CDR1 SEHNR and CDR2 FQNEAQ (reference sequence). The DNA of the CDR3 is TGTGCCAGCAGCTTAAGTCTTGGAAATGAAGCTTTCTTT. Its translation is CASSLSLGNEAFF.

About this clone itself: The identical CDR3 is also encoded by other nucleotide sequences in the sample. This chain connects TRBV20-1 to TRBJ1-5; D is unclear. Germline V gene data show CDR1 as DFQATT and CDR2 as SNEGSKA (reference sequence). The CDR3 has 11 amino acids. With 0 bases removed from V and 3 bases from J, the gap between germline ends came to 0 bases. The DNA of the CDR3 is TGCAGTGCTAGAGACAATCAGCCCCAGCATTTT. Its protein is CSARDNQPQHF.

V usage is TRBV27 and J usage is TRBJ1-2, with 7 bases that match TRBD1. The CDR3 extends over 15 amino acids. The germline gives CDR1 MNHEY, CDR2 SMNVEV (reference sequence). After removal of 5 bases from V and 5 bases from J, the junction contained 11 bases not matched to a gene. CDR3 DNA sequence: TGTGCCAGCAGTCCCATTGGGACAGATAATTATGGCTACACCTTC. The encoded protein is CASSPIGTDNYGYTF.

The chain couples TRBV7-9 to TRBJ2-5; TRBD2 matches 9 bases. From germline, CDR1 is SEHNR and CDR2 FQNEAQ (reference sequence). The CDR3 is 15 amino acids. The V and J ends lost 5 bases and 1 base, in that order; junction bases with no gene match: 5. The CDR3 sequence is CASSPVAGAQETQYF. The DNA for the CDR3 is TGTGCCAGCAGCCCCGTAGCGGGGGCCCAAGAGACCCAGTACTTC.

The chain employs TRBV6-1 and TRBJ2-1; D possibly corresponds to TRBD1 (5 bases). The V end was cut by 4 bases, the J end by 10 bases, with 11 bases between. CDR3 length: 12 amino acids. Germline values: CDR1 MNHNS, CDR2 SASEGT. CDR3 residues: CASSADSIEQFF. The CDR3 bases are TGTGCCAGCAGTGCTGACAGCATCGAGCAGTTCTTC.

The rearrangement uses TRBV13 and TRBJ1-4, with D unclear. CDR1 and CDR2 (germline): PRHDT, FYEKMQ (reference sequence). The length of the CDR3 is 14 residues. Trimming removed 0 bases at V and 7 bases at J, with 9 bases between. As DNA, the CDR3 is TGTGCCAGCAGCTTAGGCCTAGTATCTGAAAAACTGTTTTTT. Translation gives CASSLGLVSEKLFF.

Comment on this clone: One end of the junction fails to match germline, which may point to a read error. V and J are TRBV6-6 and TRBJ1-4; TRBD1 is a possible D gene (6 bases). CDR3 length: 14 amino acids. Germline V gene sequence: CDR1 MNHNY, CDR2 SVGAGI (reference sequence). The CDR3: CVSNPQGKDEKLFF. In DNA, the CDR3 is TGTGTCAGCAACCCACAGGGAAAAGATGAAAAACTGTTTTTT.

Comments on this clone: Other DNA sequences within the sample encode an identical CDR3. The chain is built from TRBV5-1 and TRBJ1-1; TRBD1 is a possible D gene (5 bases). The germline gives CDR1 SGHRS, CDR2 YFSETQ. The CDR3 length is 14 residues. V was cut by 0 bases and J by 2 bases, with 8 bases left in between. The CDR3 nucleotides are TGCGCCAGCAGCTTGGCGACAGCCAACACTGAAGCTTTCTTT. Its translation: CASSLATANTEAFF. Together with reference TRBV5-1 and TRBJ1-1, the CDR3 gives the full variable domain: KAGVTQTPRYLIKTRGQQVTLSCSPISGHRSVSWYQQTPGQGLQFLFEYFSETQRNKGNFPGRFSGRQFSNSRSEMNVSTLELGDSALYLCASSLATANTEAFFGQGTRLTVV.

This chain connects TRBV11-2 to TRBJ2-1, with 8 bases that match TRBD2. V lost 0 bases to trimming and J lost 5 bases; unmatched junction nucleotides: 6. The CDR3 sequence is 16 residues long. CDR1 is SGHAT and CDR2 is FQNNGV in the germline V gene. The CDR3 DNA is TGTGCCAGCAGCTTAGATGCCGGGGGGGAGAACAATGAGCAGTTCTTC. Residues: CASSLDAGGENNEQFF.

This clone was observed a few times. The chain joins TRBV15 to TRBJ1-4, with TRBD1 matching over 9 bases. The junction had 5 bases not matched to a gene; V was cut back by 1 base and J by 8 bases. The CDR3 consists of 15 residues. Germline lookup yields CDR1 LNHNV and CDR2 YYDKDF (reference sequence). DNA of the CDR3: TGTGCCACCAGCAGAGGGGACAGGGTCCAGGAAAAACTGTTTTTT. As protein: CATSRGDRVQEKLFF.

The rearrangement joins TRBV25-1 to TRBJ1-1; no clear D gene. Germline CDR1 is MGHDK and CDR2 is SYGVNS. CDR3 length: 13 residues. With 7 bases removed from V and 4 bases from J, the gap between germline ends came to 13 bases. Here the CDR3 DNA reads TGTGCCAGCACCGGGCCCATGGGCACTGAAGCTTTCTTT. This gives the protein CASTGPMGTEAFF. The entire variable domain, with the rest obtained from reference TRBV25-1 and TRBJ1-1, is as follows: EADIYQTPRYLVIGTGKKITLECSQTMGHDKMYWYQQDPGMELHLIHYSYGVNSTEKGDLSSESTVSRIRTEHFPLTLESARPSHTSQYLCASTGPMGTEAFFGQGTRLTVV.

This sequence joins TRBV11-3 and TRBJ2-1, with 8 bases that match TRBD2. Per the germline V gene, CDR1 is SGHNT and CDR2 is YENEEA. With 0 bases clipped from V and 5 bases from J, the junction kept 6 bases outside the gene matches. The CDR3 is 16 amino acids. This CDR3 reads CASSLDAGGENNEQFF. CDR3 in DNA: TGTGCCAGCAGCTTAGATGCCGGGGGGGAGAACAATGAGCAGTTCTTC. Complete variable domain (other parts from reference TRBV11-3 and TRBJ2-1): EAGVVQSPRYKIIEKKQPVAFWCNPISGHNTLYWYLQNLGQGPELLIRYENEEAVDDSQLPKDRFSAERLKGVDSTLKIQPAELGDSAVYLCASSLDAGGENNEQFFGPGTRLTVL.

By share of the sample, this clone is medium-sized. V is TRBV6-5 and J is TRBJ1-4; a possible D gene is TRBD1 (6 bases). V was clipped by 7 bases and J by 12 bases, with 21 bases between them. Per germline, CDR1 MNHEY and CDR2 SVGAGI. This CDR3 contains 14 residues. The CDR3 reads CASNPRQASGELFF. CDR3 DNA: TGTGCCAGCAATCCGAGACAGGCGTCTGGGGAACTGTTTTTT.

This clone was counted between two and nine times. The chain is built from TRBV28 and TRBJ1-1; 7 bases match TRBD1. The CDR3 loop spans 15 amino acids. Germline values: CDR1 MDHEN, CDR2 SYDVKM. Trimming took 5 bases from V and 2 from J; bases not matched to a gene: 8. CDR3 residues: CASSPPTGFNTEAFF. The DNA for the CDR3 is TGTGCCAGCAGTCCTCCGACAGGGTTTAACACTGAAGCTTTCTTT.

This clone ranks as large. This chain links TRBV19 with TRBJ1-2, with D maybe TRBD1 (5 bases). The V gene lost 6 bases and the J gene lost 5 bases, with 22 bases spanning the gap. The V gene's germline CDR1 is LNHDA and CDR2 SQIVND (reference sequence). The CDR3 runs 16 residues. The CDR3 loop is CASRRMTEVNLYGYTF. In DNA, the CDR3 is TGTGCCAGTAGGAGGATGACAGAAGTAAATCTATATGGCTACACCTTC. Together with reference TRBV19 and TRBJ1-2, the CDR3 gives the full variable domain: DGGITQSPKYLFRKEGQNVTLSCEQNLNHDAMYWYRQDPGQGLRLIYYSQIVNDFQKGDIAEGYSVSREKKESFPLTVTSAQKNPTAFYLCASRRMTEVNLYGYTFGSGTRLTVV.

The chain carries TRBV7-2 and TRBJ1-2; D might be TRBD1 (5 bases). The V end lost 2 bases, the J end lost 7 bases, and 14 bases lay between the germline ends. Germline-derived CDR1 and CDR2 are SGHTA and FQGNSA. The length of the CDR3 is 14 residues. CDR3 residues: CASSLSAGLLGYTF. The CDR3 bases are TGTGCCAGCAGCTTATCGGCAGGGCTACTTGGCTACACCTTC.

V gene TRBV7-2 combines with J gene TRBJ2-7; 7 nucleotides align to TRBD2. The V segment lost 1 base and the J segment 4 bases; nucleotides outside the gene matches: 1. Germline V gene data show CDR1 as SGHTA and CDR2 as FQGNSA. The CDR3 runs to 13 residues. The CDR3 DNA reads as TGTGCCAGCAGCTTAGGGCGGGGGTACGAGCAGTACGTC. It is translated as CASSLGRGYEQYV.

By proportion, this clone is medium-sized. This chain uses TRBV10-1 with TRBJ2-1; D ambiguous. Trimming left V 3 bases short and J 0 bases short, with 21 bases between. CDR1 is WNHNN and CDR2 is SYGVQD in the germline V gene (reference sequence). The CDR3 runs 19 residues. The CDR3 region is CASSEQMDQLKSSYNEQFF. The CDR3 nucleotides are TGCGCCAGCAGTGAACAAATGGACCAGCTTAAGTCCTCCTACAATGAGCAGTTCTTC.

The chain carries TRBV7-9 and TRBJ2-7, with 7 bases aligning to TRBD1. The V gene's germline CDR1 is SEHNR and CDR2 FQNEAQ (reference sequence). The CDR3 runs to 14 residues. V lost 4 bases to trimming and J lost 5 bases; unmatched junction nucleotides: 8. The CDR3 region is CASSSYRGGDEQYF. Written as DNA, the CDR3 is TGTGCCAGCAGCTCGTACAGGGGTGGGGACGAGCAGTACTTC.

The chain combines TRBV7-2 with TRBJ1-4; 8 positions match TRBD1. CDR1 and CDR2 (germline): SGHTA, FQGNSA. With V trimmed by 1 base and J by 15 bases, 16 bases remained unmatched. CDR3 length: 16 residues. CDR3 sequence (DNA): TGTGCCAGCAGCTTAGAGACCCAGGGGGCACCTGCGAGGATGTTTTTT. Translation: CASSLETQGAPARMFF.

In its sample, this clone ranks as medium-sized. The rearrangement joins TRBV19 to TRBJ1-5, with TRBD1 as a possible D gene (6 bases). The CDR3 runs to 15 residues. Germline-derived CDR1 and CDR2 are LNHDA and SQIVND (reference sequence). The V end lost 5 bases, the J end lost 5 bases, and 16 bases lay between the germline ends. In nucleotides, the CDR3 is TGTGCCAGTAGTTCGGGACAATCTATTTATCAGCCCCAGCATTTT. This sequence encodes CASSSGQSIYQPQHF.

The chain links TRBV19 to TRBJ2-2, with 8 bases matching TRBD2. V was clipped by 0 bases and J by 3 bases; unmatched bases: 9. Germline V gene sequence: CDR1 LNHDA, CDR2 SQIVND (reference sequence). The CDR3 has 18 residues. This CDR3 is CASSIEWARGEDTGELFF. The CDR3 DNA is TGTGCCAGTAGTATAGAGTGGGCGCGGGGGGAAGACACCGGGGAGCTGTTTTTT.

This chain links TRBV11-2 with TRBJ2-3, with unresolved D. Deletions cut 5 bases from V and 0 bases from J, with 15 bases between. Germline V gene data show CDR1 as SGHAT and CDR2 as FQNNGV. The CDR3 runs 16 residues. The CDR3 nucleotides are TGTGCCAGCAGCCCCATGCACTTTTCTAGCACAGATACGCAGTATTTT. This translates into CASSPMHFSSTDTQYF.